The rows below give T cell receptor beta chains drawn from one sample of a study of CD8+CD57+ T cells in acquired aplastic anemia. TCRdb reprocessed the reads via MiXCR and lists one record per CDR3 protein. The sample holds 150,000 to 200,000 distinct CDR3 sequences, around half seen once. Sequenced input: sorted CD4+, CD8+, or CD8+CD57+ T cells (not recorded which) from PBMCs. The receptor source for this set is a human donor in good health. CDR3s include the opening cysteine and the closing phenylalanine or tryptophan. D genes are given only for firm matches. Rows may omit the clone size; those that give it use once, few, many or a size class.

j_call,v_call,clone_size,d_call,cdr3_nt,cdr3_aa
TRBJ1-4,TRBV7-9,few,-,TGTGCCAGCAGCCCCGGGACGAAGATTAATGAAAAACTGTTTTTT,CASSPGTKINEKLFF
TRBJ2-2,TRBV24-1,once,TRBD1,TGTGCCACCAGTGCCGGGACAGGGGTTTTCGGGGAGCTGTTTTTT,CATSAGTGVFGELFF
TRBJ2-7,TRBV6-9,once,-,TGTGCCAGCAGGTTACCCAGAGAATCCTACGAGCAGTACTTC,CASRLPRESYEQYF
TRBJ1-1,TRBV7-6,few,-,TGTGCCAGCAGCCGGGACCCTGAAGCTTTCTTT,CASSRDPEAFF
TRBJ2-5,TRBV2,-,TRBD2,TGTGCCAGCAGCAAGGGACTAGCGGACCAAGAGACCCAGTACTTC,CASSKGLADQETQYF
TRBJ2-5,TRBV12-3/TRBV12-4,many,-,TGTGCCAGCAGAAGAACTCAGCAAGAGACCCAGTACTTC,CASRRTQQETQYF
TRBJ1-3,TRBV7-9,-,TRBD1,TGTGCCAGCAGCTTGGCAGGGGGCAACACCATATATTTT,CASSLAGGNTIYF
TRBJ2-1,TRBV20-1,many,-,TGCAGTGCTAGATCAGGGGAGGGGAAGGGTGAGCAGTTCTTC,CSARSGEGKGEQFF
TRBJ2-3,TRBV19,-,TRBD2,TGTGCCAGTAGTATAACTAGCGGGGGGACAGATACGCAGTATTTT,CASSITSGGTDTQYF
TRBJ2-1,TRBV7-3,many,-,TGTGCCAGCAGCTTAAGTTTCGGGGCCACAGGGAGCTCCTACAATGAGCAGTTCTTC,CASSLSFGATGSSYNEQFF
TRBJ1-4,TRBV19,-,-,TGTGCCAGTAGTGGGCAGGGAAGCGAAAAACTGTTTTTT,CASSGQGSEKLFF
TRBJ1-2,TRBV5-1,once,-,TGCGCCAGTGGGGAGGGTACGGCTAACTATGGCTACACCTTC,CASGEGTANYGYTF
TRBJ1-2,TRBV4-1,few,-,TGCGCCAGCAGCCCCTCACGAGGCACCTATGGCTACACCTTC,CASSPSRGTYGYTF
TRBJ2-3,TRBV11-2,many,-,TGTGCCAGCAGCTTAGGATCGGGAGTTATAGATACGCAGTATTTT,CASSLGSGVIDTQYF
TRBJ1-1,TRBV28,many,-,TGTGCCAGCAGTTTAGAGCAGCTGAACACTGAAGCTTTCTTT,CASSLEQLNTEAFF
TRBJ2-3,TRBV6-1,-,TRBD2,TGTGCCAGCACCCCGAGCGGGATGAGCACAGATACGCAGTATTTT,CASTPSGMSTDTQYF
TRBJ2-7,TRBV20-1,-,TRBD1,TGCAGTGCTGGGGGACAGGGTACCTACGAGCAGTACTTC,CSAGGQGTYEQYF
TRBJ2-2,TRBV5-1,once,-,TGCGCCAGCAGCTTGGGGCCAGTCGGCACCGGGGAGCTGTTTTTT,CASSLGPVGTGELFF
TRBJ1-2,TRBV7-9,-,-,TGTGCCAGCAGCTTTGCCAGGTCGGATGGCTACACCTTC,CASSFARSDGYTF
TRBJ1-4,TRBV20-1,-,-,TGCAGTGCTAGATGGTCAGGCGGGGAAAAACTGTTTTTT,CSARWSGGEKLFF
TRBJ2-2,TRBV19,-,-,TGTGCCAGTAGTCCCGGACAGAAGAACACCGGGGAGCTGTTTTTT,CASSPGQKNTGELFF
TRBJ2-3,TRBV7-6,many,TRBD2,TGTGCCAGCAGCTTAGCGGGCGGGAGAGGGGCAGATACGCGGTATTTT,CASSLAGGRGADTRYF